One and the same sample provided the 29 T cell receptor beta chains below, sequenced in a study of cytomegalovirus exposure and HLA in healthy donors. 13 Jbeta primers and 60 Vbeta primers were used for the PCR. Using immunoSEQ multiplex PCR, the repertoire was profiled, and TCRdb retains in-frame clones only, with some absent. The sample consists of 110,000 to 150,000 clones, over 55% of them appearing once. Sequencing was carried out using PBMCs. These receptors originate from a man aged 35-49 years in good health and CMV-seronegative.

The V and J genes are TRBV2 and TRBJ1-4, with a tentative D call TRBD1 (5 bases). Germline V gives CDR1 SNHLY, CDR2 FYNNEI. The CDR3 has 12 residues. Trimming cost V 10 bases and J 8 bases, with 14 bases left between them. Here the CDR3 reads CATGLSEEKLFF. The CDR3 DNA follows: TGTGCCACGGGACTCTCCGAGGAAAAACTGTTTTTT.

This clone appeared once. The chain recombines TRBV9 with TRBJ1-1, with D maybe TRBD1 (6 bases). V shed 5 bases and J shed 6 bases, with 11 bases lying between them. This CDR3 is built from 12 residues. The germline gives CDR1 SGDLS, CDR2 YYNGEE. The CDR3 is CASSRTGSEAFF. The CDR3 nucleotides read TGTGCCAGCAGTCGTACAGGGTCTGAAGCTTTCTTT.

V gene TRBV27 combines with J gene TRBJ2-5; perhaps TRBD2 as D (6 bases). The CDR3 is 17 residues long. Germline-derived CDR1 and CDR2 are MNHEY and SMNVEV (reference sequence). Trimming stripped 2 bases from V and 5 bases from J, with 21 bases between. CDR3 nucleotides: TGTGCCAGCAGTTTACTGCCTAGGCAGCCTGCGGGGGAGACCCAGTACTTC. It is translated as CASSLLPRQPAGETQYF.

The table lists this clone with a few counts. This sequence joins TRBV5-8 and TRBJ1-1, with D perhaps matching TRBD1 (6 bases). The V end was cut by 7 bases, the J end by 1 base, with 17 bases between. Germline V lookup: CDR1 SGHTS, CDR2 YDEGEE. The CDR3 runs 15 residues. In nucleotides, the CDR3 is TGTGCCAGCGCGAACGGACAGCCGGGGAACACTGAAGCTTTCTTT. Amino acid sequence: CASANGQPGNTEAFF.

This sequence joins TRBV9 and TRBJ1-4; TRBD1 aligns across 12 bases. The CDR3 is made up of 21 amino acids. Germline CDR1 reads SGDLS; CDR2 reads YYNGEE. The V gene end was trimmed by 0 bases and the J gene end by 2 bases; junction bases not matched to a gene: 14. The CDR3 DNA follows: TGTGCCAGCAGCGTAGATCATCGGGACAGGGGGCGTCGGATGACTAATGAAAAACTGTTTTTT. Amino acids: CASSVDHRDRGRRMTNEKLFF.

The sample holds a few counts of this clone. This rearrangement joins TRBV6-6 to TRBJ2-3; 11 positions match TRBD2. From germline, CDR1 is MNHNY and CDR2 SVGAGI (reference sequence). The CDR3 extends over 15 amino acids. Losses at the gene ends were 9 bases for V and 4 bases for J; bases not matched to a gene: 9. The CDR3 loop reads CASGRLAGIADTQYF. In DNA, the CDR3 is TGTGCCAGTGGCCGACTAGCGGGAATTGCAGATACGCAGTATTTT.

The table lists this clone with a count of one. Other DNA sequences in this specimen translate into the identical CDR3. This CDR3 reads CASSLGDYGYTF. The CDR3 DNA reads as TGTGCCAGCAGCTTAGGAGACTATGGCTACACCTTC. The chain links TRBV7-9 to TRBJ1-2; D gene unclear. Germline V gene data show CDR1 as SEHNR and CDR2 as FQNEAQ (reference sequence). The CDR3 contains 12 residues. V dropped 1 base and J dropped 3 bases, with 3 bases sitting between them.

This clone was seen just once. The chain carries TRBV2 and TRBJ2-7; tentatively, D is TRBD1 (6 bases). V was pared by 6 bases and J by 3 bases, with 12 bases between. Germline CDR1 is SNHLY and CDR2 is FYNNEI. There are 13 residues in the CDR3. The CDR3 DNA follows: TGTGCCAGCAGAGGGGACAAATTCTACGAGCAGTACTTC. It yields the protein CASRGDKFYEQYF.

This clone was seen a few times. The rearrangement links TRBV21-1 to TRBJ1-1. TRBV21-1 is designated a pseudogene. The CDR3 is made up of 12 amino acids. CDR3 sequence reads: CAVHGSNTEAFF. The DNA for the CDR3 is TGTGCCGTACACGGGAGTAACACTGAAGCTTTCTTT.

The DNA of the CDR3 is TGTGCCAGCAGTTTCAGCTTGGGGAGGGGAGACTCAGATACGCAGTATTTT. It yields the protein CASSFSLGRGDSDTQYF. This chain joins TRBV28 and TRBJ2-3, with 7 bases that match TRBD2. V shed 3 bases and J 4 bases; nucleotides not matched to a gene: 13. Germline lookup yields CDR1 MDHEN and CDR2 SYDVKM. The length of the CDR3 is 17 residues. Together with reference TRBV28 and TRBJ2-3, the CDR3 gives the full variable domain: DVKVTQSSRYLVKRTGEKVFLECVQDMDHENMFWYRQDPGLGLRLIYFSYDVKMKEKGDIPEGYSVSREKKERFSLILESASTNQTSMYLCASSFSLGRGDSDTQYFGPGTRLTVL.

The rearrangement uses TRBV10-3 and TRBJ1-2; weak D call: TRBD1 (5 bases). From germline, CDR1 is ENHRY and CDR2 SYGVKD. The CDR3 is 14 amino acids. The germline V and J ends were trimmed by 3 bases and 6 bases, with 14 bases remaining between them. The CDR3 sequence is CAISDQGGRNGYTF. CDR3 nucleotides: TGTGCCATCAGTGACCAGGGAGGGAGAAATGGCTACACCTTC.

V usage is TRBV10-2 and J usage is TRBJ2-3; 14 positions agree with TRBD2. This CDR3 has 18 amino acids. V lost 5 bases to trimming and J lost 2 bases; unmatched junction nucleotides: 9. The germline V gene has CDR1 WSHSY and CDR2 SAAADI. As DNA, the CDR3 is TGCGCCAGCAGTTCTCCGGGACTAGCGGGGGTCCACACAGATACGCAGTATTTT. Translating it yields CASSSPGLAGVHTDTQYF.

This clone has only one observation. The rearrangement joins TRBV4-1 to TRBJ2-3; 8 bases agree with TRBD1. The CDR3 loop spans 14 amino acids. Germline trimming cut 4 bases from V and 3 bases from J; bases unmatched to any gene: 3. Per germline, CDR1 MGHRA and CDR2 YSYEKL. CDR3 nucleotides: TGCGCCAGCAGCCGCCGACAGGGGACAGATACGCAGTATTTT. It translates to CASSRRQGTDTQYF.

The V call is TRBV25-1, the J call TRBJ2-5; TRBD2 matches 8 bases. This CDR3 spans 17 amino acids. After removal of 0 bases from V and 4 bases from J, the junction contained 10 bases not matched to a gene. Germline V CDR1 and CDR2: MGHDK, SYGVNS. For the CDR3, the DNA is TGTGCCAGCAGTGAATATAGGGGACGCGGGAGGATAGAGACCCAGTACTTC. Encoded protein: CASSEYRGRGRIETQYF.

This clone was seen a few times. This chain connects TRBV13 to TRBJ1-1; D may be TRBD1 (6 bases). The CDR3 loop spans 17 amino acids. V was cut by 0 bases and J by 0 bases, with 14 bases left in between. Germline values: CDR1 PRHDT, CDR2 FYEKMQ (reference sequence). The CDR3 sequence: CASSLGTWTDVNTEAFF. The CDR3 DNA follows: TGTGCCAGCAGCTTAGGAACCTGGACAGACGTGAACACTGAAGCTTTCTTT. The whole variable domain, remainder taken from reference TRBV13 and TRBJ1-1, is AAGVIQSPRHLIKEKRETATLKCYPIPRHDTVYWYQQGPGQDPQFLISFYEKMQSDKGSIPDRFSAQQFSDYHSELNMSSLELGDSALYFCASSLGTWTDVNTEAFFGQGTRLTVV.

This clone was seen more than once but under ten times. The chain employs TRBV19 and TRBJ2-2, with 9 nucleotides matching TRBD2. Germline V gives CDR1 LNHDA, CDR2 SQIVND (reference sequence). This CDR3 comprises 15 residues. J was trimmed by 3 bases and V by 5 bases; bases with no gene match: 4. CDR3 region: CASSPRGGYTGELFF. The CDR3 DNA reads TGTGCCAGTAGTCCGCGGGGGGGATACACCGGGGAGCTGTTTTTT.

The V and J genes are TRBV27 and TRBJ2-1, with D perhaps TRBD1 (6 bases). The CDR3 runs to 16 residues. V was pared by 5 bases and J by 15 bases, with 29 bases between. Germline CDR1 and CDR2: MNHEY and SMNVEV (reference sequence). CDR3 region: CASSPRPDSLPSGRFF. CDR3 in DNA: TGTGCCAGCAGTCCACGTCCGGACAGTCTACCATCTGGGCGGTTCTTC.

The rearrangement uses TRBV10-2 and TRBJ2-1; possible D gene TRBD2, 6 bases. Germline V gives CDR1 WSHSY, CDR2 SAAADI. The V gene lost 4 bases and the J gene lost 9 bases, with 13 bases spanning the gap. This CDR3 is 13 amino acids long. The CDR3 spells CASSVPGESEQFF. CDR3 DNA: TGCGCCAGCAGTGTTCCGGGGGAAAGTGAGCAGTTCTTC.

In this sample, this clone turned up a few times. The chain has TRBV5-6 and TRBJ2-5; D not certain. Germline V lookup: CDR1 SGHDT, CDR2 YYEEEE. V was clipped by 1 base and J by 4 bases, with 11 bases between them. The CDR3 is 14 residues long. CDR3: CASSLWSPGETQYF. The CDR3, as DNA: TGTGCCAGCAGCTTGTGGTCCCCAGGAGAGACCCAGTACTTC.

V is TRBV2 and J is TRBJ2-1; 11 bases line up with TRBD2. J lost 6 bases, V lost 0 bases, and 4 bases had no gene match. Germline V gives CDR1 SNHLY, CDR2 FYNNEI. The CDR3 has 16 residues. DNA for the CDR3: TGTGCCAGCAGTGAAGCGTGGCTAGCGGGGGGCAATGAGCAGTTCTTC. Its translation: CASSEAWLAGGNEQFF.

The chain recombines TRBV5-4 with TRBJ1-3, with 7 bases matching TRBD1. The length of the CDR3 is 15 residues. Germline assignment: CDR1 SGHNT and CDR2 YYREEE (reference sequence). J gave up 0 bases and V 4 bases, and 4 bases lay outside the gene matches. The CDR3 DNA sequence: TGTGCCAGCAGCGCCGACAGGGCCTCTGGAAACACCATATATTTT. It translates to CASSADRASGNTIYF.

This sequence joins TRBV30 and TRBJ1-2, with unresolved D. Germline values: CDR1 GTSNPN, CDR2 SVGIG (reference sequence). CDR3 length: 12 amino acids. The V and J ends lost 4 bases and 1 base respectively, with 7 bases between them. The CDR3, as DNA: TGTGCCTGGATGGGCTTTAACTATGGCTACACCTTC. This gives the protein CAWMGFNYGYTF.

This sequence joins TRBV6-5 and TRBJ1-5, with D unclear. The CDR3 length is 16 residues. The germline gives CDR1 MNHEY, CDR2 SVGAGI. Trimming removed 4 bases from V and 5 bases from J, with 18 bases in between. The CDR3 spells CASSFAEGREYQPQHF. CDR3 nucleotides: TGTGCCAGCAGTTTTGCCGAAGGCCGGGAGTATCAGCCCCAGCATTTT.

V usage is TRBV5-6 and J usage is TRBJ1-5; 9 bases align to TRBD1. The CDR3 length is 19 residues. V gave up 3 bases and J gave up 0 bases; unmatched junction bases: 13. In germline, CDR1 is SGHDT, CDR2 YYEEEE. CDR3 amino acids: CASSWGGQGGFFSNQPQHF. The CDR3, as DNA: TGTGCCAGCAGCTGGGGGGGACAGGGAGGATTCTTTAGCAATCAGCCCCAGCATTTT.

The chain is built from TRBV19 and TRBJ1-1, with D possibly matching TRBD1 (5 bases). This CDR3 region has 14 residues. The germline V gene has CDR1 LNHDA and CDR2 SQIVND (reference sequence). V was cut by 3 bases and J by 4 bases, with 12 bases left in between. DNA of the CDR3: TGTGCCAGTAGTATTGGGGCCGGGGGCACTGAAGCTTTCTTT. The encoded protein is CASSIGAGGTEAFF. Using reference TRBV19 and TRBJ1-1 for the parts outside the CDR3, the full variable domain is DGGITQSPKYLFRKEGQNVTLSCEQNLNHDAMYWYRQDPGQGLRLIYYSQIVNDFQKGDIAEGYSVSREKKESFPLTVTSAQKNPTAFYLCASSIGAGGTEAFFGQGTRLTVV.

This rearrangement joins TRBV4-3 to TRBJ2-3; TRBD1 agrees at 7 bases. The V gene's germline CDR1 is LGHNA and CDR2 YSLEER. V lost 4 bases, J lost 3 bases, and 13 bases stayed unmatched. This CDR3 has 17 residues. The CDR3 spells CASSPFYRGKGTDTQYF. The CDR3 DNA is TGCGCCAGCAGCCCCTTCTACAGGGGCAAGGGTACAGATACGCAGTATTTT.

The chain has TRBV10-3 and TRBJ2-5; TRBD2 agrees at 13 bases. CDR1 is ENHRY, CDR2 SYGVKD, per germline. The CDR3 spans 17 residues. The junction had 12 bases not matched to a gene; V was cut back by 6 bases and J by 5 bases. Here the CDR3 reads CAISGLAGVPSLETQYF. The CDR3 DNA reads as TGTGCCATCAGCGGACTAGCGGGAGTTCCATCCCTTGAGACCCAGTACTTC.

This chain links TRBV19 with TRBJ2-3; tentatively, D is TRBD2 (6 bases). V dropped 8 bases and J dropped 2 bases, with 11 bases sitting between them. CDR3 length: 13 amino acids. Germline V CDR1 and CDR2: LNHDA, SQIVND (reference sequence). The CDR3 loop is CASQRLDTDTQYF. The CDR3 DNA reads as TGTGCCAGTCAACGACTAGACACAGATACGCAGTATTTT.

The chain recombines TRBV29-1 with TRBJ2-3; 10 bases agree with TRBD1. Germline V lookup: CDR1 SQVTM, CDR2 ANQGSEA. The CDR3 has 13 residues. V shed 7 bases and J 1 base; nucleotides not matched to a gene: 2. The CDR3 region has the DNA TGCAGCGGCGGGACAGGGGGCACAGATACGCAGTATTTT. Protein product: CSGGTGGTDTQYF.